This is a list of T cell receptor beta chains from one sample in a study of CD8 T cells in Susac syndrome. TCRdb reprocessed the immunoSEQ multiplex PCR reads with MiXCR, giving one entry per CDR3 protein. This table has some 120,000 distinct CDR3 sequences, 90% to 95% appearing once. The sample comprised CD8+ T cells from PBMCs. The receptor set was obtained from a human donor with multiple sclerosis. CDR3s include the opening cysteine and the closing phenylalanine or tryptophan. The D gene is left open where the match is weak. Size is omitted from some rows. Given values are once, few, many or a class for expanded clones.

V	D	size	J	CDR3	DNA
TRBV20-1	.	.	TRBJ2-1	CSAGLGGAEQFF	TGCAGTGCCGGGCTAGGAGGGGCTGAGCAGTTCTTC
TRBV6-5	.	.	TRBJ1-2	CASSYTEGPNYGYTF	TGTGCCAGCAGTTACACGGAGGGACCCAACTATGGCTACACCTTC
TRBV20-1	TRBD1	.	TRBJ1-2	CSATRGPEDYGYTF	TGCAGTGCCACCAGGGGGCCCGAGGACTATGGCTACACCTTC
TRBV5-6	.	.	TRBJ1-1	CASSLPTWGNTEAFF	TGTGCCAGCAGCTTACCTACTTGGGGGAACACTGAAGCTTTCTTT
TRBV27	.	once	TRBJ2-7	CASSFGSGSYEQYF	TGTGCCAGCAGTTTTGGTAGCGGCTCCTACGAGCAGTACTTC
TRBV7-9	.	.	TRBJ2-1	CASSFDFPYNEQFF	TGTGCCAGCAGCTTTGACTTTCCCTACAATGAGCAGTTCTTC
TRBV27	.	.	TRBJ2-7	CASSSLNTYEQYF	TGTGCCAGCAGTTCCTTAAATACCTACGAGCAGTACTTC
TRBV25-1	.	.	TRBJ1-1	CASSPPGAEAFF	TGTGCCAGCAGCCCCCCTGGCGCTGAAGCTTTCTTT
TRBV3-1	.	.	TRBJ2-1	CATLGDNEQFF	TGTGCCACCCTAGGAGACAATGAGCAGTTCTTC
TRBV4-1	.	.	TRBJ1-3	CASSQARGSGNTIYF	TGCGCCAGCAGCCAAGCCAGGGGTTCTGGAAACACCATATATTTT
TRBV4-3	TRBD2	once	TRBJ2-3	CASSPGLAITDSISTDTQYF	TGCGCCAGCAGCCCCGGACTAGCGATCACGGACTCGATTAGCACAGATACGCAGTATTTT
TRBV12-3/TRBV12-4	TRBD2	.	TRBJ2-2	CASSLVTGRAVTGELFF	TGTGCCAGCAGTTTAGTTACCGGGAGGGCGGTCACCGGGGAGCTGTTTTTT
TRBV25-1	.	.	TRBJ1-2	CASPPTPGYTF	TGTGCCAGCCCCCCCACGCCTGGCTACACCTTC
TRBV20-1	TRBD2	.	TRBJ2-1	CSARTIAGGSNEQFF	TGCAGTGCTAGAACCATAGCGGGAGGCTCCAATGAGCAGTTCTTC
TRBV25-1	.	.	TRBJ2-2	CASSVDWGALNTGELFF	TGTGCCAGCAGTGTAGATTGGGGGGCGTTGAACACCGGGGAGCTGTTTTTT
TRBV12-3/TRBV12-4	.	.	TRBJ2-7	CASSPGPYHEQYF	TGTGCCAGTTCTCCGGGGCCTTACCACGAGCAGTACTTC
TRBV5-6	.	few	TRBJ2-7	CASSFLGEQYF	TGTGCCAGCAGCTTTTTAGGCGAGCAGTACTTC
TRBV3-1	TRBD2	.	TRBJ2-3	CASSQSRELADTQYF	TGTGCCAGCAGCCAATCGCGGGAGCTCGCAGATACGCAGTATTTT
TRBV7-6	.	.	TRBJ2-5	CASRSWVPGETQYF	TGTGCCAGCAGGTCGTGGGTGCCGGGAGAGACCCAGTACTTC
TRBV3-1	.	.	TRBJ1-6	CASSQVDSSSPLHF	TGTGCCAGCAGCCAAGTGGACAGCTCTTCACCCCTCCACTTT
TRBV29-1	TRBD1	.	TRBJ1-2	CSVGTGLGVGYTF	TGCAGCGTCGGGACAGGGTTGGGTGTGGGCTACACCTTC
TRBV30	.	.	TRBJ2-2	CAWSVGSLEALNTGELFF	TGTGCCTGGAGTGTAGGATCGTTGGAAGCTCTTAACACCGGGGAGCTGTTTTTT
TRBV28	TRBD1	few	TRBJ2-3	CASSQTGGLTDTQYF	TGTGCCAGCAGTCAGACAGGGGGCCTCACAGATACGCAGTATTTT
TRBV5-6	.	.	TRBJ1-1	CASSWGDFVDTEAFF	TGTGCCAGCAGCTGGGGGGATTTTGTCGACACTGAAGCTTTCTTT
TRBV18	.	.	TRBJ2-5	CASSPVIEETQYF	TGTGCCAGCTCACCCGTTATCGAAGAGACCCAGTACTTC
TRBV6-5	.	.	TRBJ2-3	CASSYSNPTDTQYF	TGTGCCAGCAGTTACTCGAATCCCACAGATACGCAGTATTTT
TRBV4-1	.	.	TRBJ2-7	CASSQDFQDYEQYF	TGCGCCAGCAGCCAAGATTTTCAGGACTACGAGCAGTACTTC
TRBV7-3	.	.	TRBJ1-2	CASSLGVGDYGYTF	TGTGCCAGCAGCTTAGGAGTAGGGGACTATGGCTACACCTTC
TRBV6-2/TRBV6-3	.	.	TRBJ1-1	CASSYSTAVNTEAFF	TGTGCCAGCAGTTACTCGACAGCTGTGAACACTGAAGCTTTCTTT
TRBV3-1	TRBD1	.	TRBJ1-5	CASQGLGNQPQHF	TGTGCCTCACAGGGGTTAGGCAATCAGCCCCAGCATTTT
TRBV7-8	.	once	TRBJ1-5	CASSFTGGGNQPQHF	TGTGCCAGCAGCTTCACTGGGGGAGGCAATCAGCCCCAGCATTTT
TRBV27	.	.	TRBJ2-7	CASSRRGAQYEQYF	TGTGCCAGCAGCCGACGGGGGGCGCAGTACGAGCAGTACTTC
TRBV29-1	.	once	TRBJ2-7	CSVLVYENYEQYF	TGCAGCGTTCTCGTTTACGAAAACTACGAGCAGTACTTC
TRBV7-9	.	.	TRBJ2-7	CASSLGASNEQYF	TGTGCCAGCAGCTTAGGAGCCTCCAACGAGCAGTACTTC
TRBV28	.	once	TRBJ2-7	CASDSSYEQYF	TGTGCCAGCGACAGCTCCTACGAGCAGTACTTC
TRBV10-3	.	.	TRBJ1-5	CAISDFGGSNQPQHF	TGTGCCATCAGTGATTTCGGGGGTAGTAATCAGCCCCAGCATTTT
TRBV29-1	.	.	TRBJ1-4	CSVSEGKLFF	TGCAGCGTCTCGGAGGGAAAACTGTTTTTT
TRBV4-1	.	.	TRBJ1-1	CASRWGVGTEAFF	TGCGCCAGCAGATGGGGGGTTGGTACTGAAGCTTTCTTT
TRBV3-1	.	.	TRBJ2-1	CASSQDLPNTYNEQFF	TGTGCCAGCAGCCAAGATTTGCCAAATACCTACAATGAGCAGTTCTTC
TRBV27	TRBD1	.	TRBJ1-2	CASSLAQPGGQSYGYTF	TGTGCCAGCAGTTTAGCCCAGCCGGGGGGACAGTCCTATGGCTACACCTTC
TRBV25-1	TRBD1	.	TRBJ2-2	CASSKFGTGEPSERSGELFF	TGTGCCAGCAGTAAATTCGGGACAGGGGAGCCCTCGGAGAGGAGCGGGGAGCTGTTTTTT
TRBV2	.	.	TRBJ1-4	CASSAGDYNEKLFF	TGTGCCAGCAGCGCAGGAGACTACAATGAAAAACTGTTTTTT
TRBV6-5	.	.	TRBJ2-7	CASSYSGASSYEQYF	TGTGCCAGCAGTTACTCCGGGGCGAGCTCCTACGAGCAGTACTTC
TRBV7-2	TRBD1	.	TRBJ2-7	CASSSPGQGVVEQYF	TGTGCCAGCAGCTCACCGGGACAGGGGGTAGTCGAGCAGTACTTC
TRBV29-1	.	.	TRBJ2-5	CSVEDRAGAALQETQYF	TGCAGCGTTGAAGACCGCGCCGGGGCAGCTTTGCAAGAGACCCAGTACTTC
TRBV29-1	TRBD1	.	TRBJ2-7	CSVGGDRESNEQYF	TGCAGCGTTGGGGGGGACAGGGAATCCAACGAGCAGTACTTC
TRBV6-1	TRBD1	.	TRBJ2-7	CASSPDDGTDLYEQYF	TGTGCCAGCTCCCCGGATGATGGGACAGACCTCTACGAGCAGTACTTC